This T cell receptor (beta chain) appears in the sequencing data of a study of blood T cells in healthy people across ages. General study points: Unsorted PBMC material precluded a definitive naive versus antigen-experienced comparison.

Next came a second PCR, run for roughly 6 to 11 cycles, which used a sample-barcoded 5' primer along with a J-beta primer mix. Every cDNA molecule bore a tag from a template-switch adaptor containing 12 random nucleotides. Individual samples furnished no less than 2.5 million CDR3-containing paired-end reads apiece. A single record per CDR3 protein comes from TCRdb applying MiXCR to the 5' RACE reads. Among around 620,000 distinct CDR3 sequences listed, about 26% were seen once. Details on this clonotype: Antigen: not known.

This CDR3 has 15 residues. V gave up 5 bases and J gave up 8 bases; unmatched junction bases: 9. Looked up from germline, CDR1 is KGHDR and CDR2 is SFDVKD. With each sample, at least 5 micrograms of total RNA were extracted. V is TRBV24-1 and J is TRBJ2-1; 9 bases align to TRBD2. The sequence came from a woman aged 70-85 years in good health. The source material was blood. The CDR3 sequence is CATSALAGSVYEQFF. Here the CDR3 DNA reads TGTGCCACCAGTGCGCTAGCGGGATCTGTCTATGAGCAGTTCTTC.